This is a list of T cell receptor beta chains from one sample in a study of cytotoxic CD8 clonotypes in ibrutinib-treated CLL. Assay used: immunoSEQ multiplex PCR; TCRdb lists only in-frame clones, some missing. The sample lists under 300,000 clones; under 75% were seen once. This specimen consisted of PBMCs, obtained after 24 months of ibrutinib treatment. These receptors came from a human donor with chronic lymphocytic leukemia. The CDR3 runs from the conserved cysteine through the conserved F or W. The D gene is left open where the match is weak. For some rows the clone size is stated as once, few or many, or as a class when expanded; others skip it.

d_gene,j_gene,len,v_gene,abundance,CDR3nt,CDR3aa
TRBD1,TRBJ2-5,14,TRBV28,-,TGTGCCAGCAGTTTAGCAGGGGGCGTGGAGACCCAGTACTTC,CASSLAGGVETQYF
-,TRBJ2-1,15,TRBV27,-,TGTGCCAGCAGTTTAAGTTTCACTACCGACAATGAGCAGTTCTTC,CASSLSFTTDNEQFF
TRBD2,TRBJ2-7,12,TRBV30,-,TGTGCCTGGAGTGTCAGTGGGAGGGAGTGGCACTTC,CAWSVSGREWHF
TRBD1,TRBJ1-1,16,TRBV7-8,many,TGTGCCAGCAGCTCAACTCCGGGACAGGGGTCTGCTGAAGCTTTCTTT,CASSSTPGQGSAEAFF
-,TRBJ1-5,17,TRBV7-9,-,TGTGCCAGCAGCTTAGCTCCTCTGGGTTTGGGGGGTCAGCCCCAGCATTTT,CASSLAPLGLGGQPQHF
TRBD2,TRBJ2-7,17,TRBV7-9,-,TGTGCCAGCAGCTTGTTAGCGGGAGGGCGAAGCTCCTACGAGCAGTACTTC,CASSLLAGGRSSYEQYF
-,TRBJ2-7,13,TRBV7-9,-,TGTGCCAGCAGCTTAGCCCCAGGCAATGAGCAGTACTTC,CASSLAPGNEQYF
-,TRBJ2-3,13,TRBV19,few,TGTGCCACCATGGGGGCTAACACAGATACGCAGTATTTT,CATMGANTDTQYF
-,TRBJ2-5,13,TRBV9,-,TGTGCCAGCAGCACTCCGTACCAAGAGACCCAGTACTTC,CASSTPYQETQYF
-,TRBJ2-1,10,TRBV20-1,few,TGCAGTACTGGTTTCAATGAGCAGTTCTTC,CSTGFNEQFF
TRBD2,TRBJ2-1,16,TRBV7-3,-,TGTGCCAGCAGCTTATTCGGCGGGAGGGCCGGCAATGAGCAGTTCTTC,CASSLFGGRAGNEQFF
TRBD2,TRBJ2-1,15,TRBV15,-,TGTGCCACCAGCAGAGTCGGGAGGGGGTCCGGTGAGCAGTTCTTC,CATSRVGRGSGEQFF
-,TRBJ2-3,15,TRBV10-1,-,TGCGCCAGCAGCGAACGGAGGGAGACCACAGATACGCAGTATTTT,CASSERRETTDTQYF
TRBD2,TRBJ2-7,15,TRBV7-8,once,TGTGCCAGCAGCTTAGGACCGGGACTATCCTACGAGCAGTACTTC,CASSLGPGLSYEQYF
-,TRBJ2-1,14,TRBV9,-,TGTGCCAGCAGCGGTCTAGCCGCCTACAATGAGCAGTTCTTC,CASSGLAAYNEQFF
-,TRBJ1-1,14,TRBV7-9,-,TGTGCCAGCAGCTCTATAGTGGGGGCCACTGAAGCTTTCTTT,CASSSIVGATEAFF
-,TRBJ2-5,13,TRBV13,-,TGTGCCAGCAGCCAGGACATGGAGGAGACCCAGTACTTC,CASSQDMEETQYF
-,TRBJ2-7,15,TRBV28,-,TGTGCCAGCAGCACCCCGGGGGCAGGGACCAACGAGCAGTACTTC,CASSTPGAGTNEQYF
-,TRBJ1-4,15,TRBV7-2,-,TGTGCCAGCAGCTCGACCGGGACGGTAAATGAAAAACTGTTTTTT,CASSSTGTVNEKLFF
-,TRBJ1-4,14,TRBV7-8,-,TGTGCCAGCAGCTTAGCGGGTGCTAATGAAAAACTGTTTTTT,CASSLAGANEKLFF
-,TRBJ1-1,13,TRBV6-5,few,TGTGCCAGCAGTGCGGTGGGCTACACTGAAGCTTTCTTT,CASSAVGYTEAFF
-,TRBJ1-5,14,TRBV7-8,-,TGTGCCAGCAGCTTAGCGGGAAGGGATCAGCCCCAGCATTTT,CASSLAGRDQPQHF
TRBD1,TRBJ2-7,14,TRBV9,-,TGTGCCAGCAGCGCCCGCGACAGGGCCTACGAGCAGTACTTC,CASSARDRAYEQYF
-,TRBJ2-7,11,TRBV29-1,few,TGCAGCGTTGTTGACACCTACGAGCAGTACTTC,CSVVDTYEQYF
TRBD2,TRBJ2-3,16,TRBV7-3,-,TGTGCCAGCAGCTTAGTTCCGGGAGGGGTCACAGATACGCAGTATTTT,CASSLVPGGVTDTQYF
TRBD1,TRBJ2-1,13,TRBV19,-,TGTGCCAGCGGACAGGGCTTTCTTGGTGAGCAGTTCTTC,CASGQGFLGEQFF
-,TRBJ2-1,14,TRBV6-1,-,TGTGCCAGTCGGATAACGGACAGAGCCAATGAGCAGTTCTTC,CASRITDRANEQFF
-,TRBJ1-1,16,TRBV9,-,TGTGCCAGCAGCGTAGTGGCAGGGGTCATTTCAACTGAAGCTTTCTTT,CASSVVAGVISTEAFF
-,TRBJ1-1,16,TRBV21-1,-,TGTGCCAGCAGCAACCGGACTTTTCCTATGAACACTGAAGCTTTCTTT,CASSNRTFPMNTEAFF
-,TRBJ2-7,17,TRBV4-2,-,TGTGCCAGCAGCCAAGGTGGCCAACTCTTTAACGGGGTCGAGCAGTACTTC,CASSQGGQLFNGVEQYF
-,TRBJ2-5,13,TRBV7-3,-,TGTGCCAGCAGCTTAACGCAGGGGGAGACCCAGTACTTC,CASSLTQGETQYF
TRBD2,TRBJ2-3,17,TRBV5-1,-,TGCGCCAGCAGTAACTATGGAGCGGGAGGGGGCACAGATACGCAGTATTTT,CASSNYGAGGGTDTQYF
-,TRBJ1-5,18,TRBV21-1,-,TGTGCCAGCAGCAAAGACAGGAGACACTCTATTGTCAATCAGCCCCAGCATTTT,CASSKDRRHSIVNQPQHF
-,TRBJ2-7,13,TRBV7-3,few,TGTGCCAGCAGCTTAAGTGGCAGGAGCGAGCAGTACTTC,CASSLSGRSEQYF
-,TRBJ1-2,14,TRBV7-2,-,TGTGCCAGCAGCTTAGGGGAGGGGAACTATGGCTACACCTTC,CASSLGEGNYGYTF
TRBD1,TRBJ2-6,17,TRBV4-2,few,TGTGCCAGCAGCCAAACGACAGGGGGCGCTGGGGCCAACGTCCTGACTTTC,CASSQTTGGAGANVLTF
-,TRBJ2-3,12,TRBV7-3,-,TGTGCCAGCAGCCAGGGGCGGGCTACGCAGTATTTT,CASSQGRATQYF
-,TRBJ1-1,16,TRBV27,-,TGTGCCAGCAGTTCCGACCGACGGATACCTTACACTGAAGCTTTCTTT,CASSSDRRIPYTEAFF
TRBD1,TRBJ1-2,11,TRBV20-1,once,TGCACTCAGGGGGCCACCTATGGCTACACCTTC,CTQGATYGYTF
TRBD2,TRBJ2-2,13,TRBV28,-,TGTGCCAGCAGTTTGCCGGGACTAGTGGAGCTGTTTTTT,CASSLPGLVELFF
-,TRBJ2-3,11,TRBV29-1,-,TGCAGCGTTGGAGGCCCAGATACGCAGTATTTT,CSVGGPDTQYF
-,TRBJ2-7,14,TRBV28,few,TGTGCCACCCAAAGCCGGGGAAAGGGATACGAGCAGTACTTC,CATQSRGKGYEQYF
-,TRBJ2-5,12,TRBV15,-,TGTGCCACCAGCAGAGGGGCAGAGACCCAGTACTTC,CATSRGAETQYF
-,TRBJ2-2,14,TRBV9,-,TGTGCCAGCAGCGTAGAGGTGAACACCGGGGAGCTGTTTTTT,CASSVEVNTGELFF
TRBD1,TRBJ2-7,15,TRBV5-8,-,TGTGCCAGCAGCTTGACGGGACAGGGCACGTACGAGCAGTACTTC,CASSLTGQGTYEQYF
-,TRBJ2-7,14,TRBV6-1,-,TGTGCCAGCAGTGAAGCCCAGTTTTCCTACGAGCAGTACTTC,CASSEAQFSYEQYF
-,TRBJ2-3,11,TRBV20-1,-,TGCAGTGCTAGCTCCGTAGATACGCAGTATTTT,CSASSVDTQYF
-,TRBJ2-2,17,TRBV28,-,TGTGCCAGCAGTTCCCCTTCCAGAGTGGGGGCGACCGGGGAGCTGTTTTTT,CASSSPSRVGATGELFF
TRBD2,TRBJ2-1,15,TRBV7-3,once,TGTGCCAGCAGCTTTCGGACTAGCGGGAGAAATGAGCAGTTCTTC,CASSFRTSGRNEQFF
TRBD2,TRBJ2-1,12,TRBV6-5,-,TGTGCCAGCAGTTACTGGCGGGGGACGCAGTTCTTC,CASSYWRGTQFF
TRBD2,TRBJ2-3,16,TRBV15,-,TGTGCCACCAGCAACCGGACTAGCGGTCGCACAGATACGCAGTATTTT,CATSNRTSGRTDTQYF
-,TRBJ1-5,14,TRBV28,-,TGTGCCAGCAGTTTAAGCCAGGGCAATCAGCCCCAGCATTTT,CASSLSQGNQPQHF
-,TRBJ1-1,13,TRBV28,few,TGTGCCAGCAGTTCCACCGGAGCAGGCCAAGCTTTCTTT,CASSSTGAGQAFF
-,TRBJ2-5,15,TRBV18,-,TGTGCCAGCTCACCTGAGGGGGGGCTAAGAGAGACCCAGTACTTC,CASSPEGGLRETQYF
-,TRBJ2-7,13,TRBV7-7,-,TGTGCTAGCAGCTTAGGGCAGGGTGGCGAGCAGTACTTC,CASSLGQGGEQYF
-,TRBJ2-7,14,TRBV7-3,once,TGTGCCAGCAGCTTAGCCCAGGGGTTATACGAGCAGTACTTC,CASSLAQGLYEQYF
-,TRBJ2-7,10,TRBV29-1,-,TGCAGCGTGGTTAGGAACGAGCAGTACTTC,CSVVRNEQYF
-,TRBJ2-7,13,TRBV27,-,TGTGCCAGCGCCCCACGAATCGCCCACGAGCAGTACTTC,CASAPRIAHEQYF
-,TRBJ2-3,16,TRBV9,-,TGTGCCAGCAGCGTAATGTCAGGAATAATCACAGATACGCAGTATTTT,CASSVMSGIITDTQYF
-,TRBJ1-5,13,TRBV5-1,-,TGCGCCAGCAGGGAAAGGACAGATCAGCCCCAGCATTTT,CASRERTDQPQHF